The entry that follows covers one T cell receptor (beta chain) sequence. What it binds is unknown. The data were obtained in a study of OX40 agonist ivuxolimab in advanced cancers. Broader study findings: CD8+ T cells were the subset that, on average, had more expanded clones than CD4+.

Germline CDR1 and CDR2: MNHNS and SASEGT. This CDR3 spans 14 amino acids. V gave up 3 bases and J gave up 4 bases, with 12 bases separating them. Sequenced by immunoSEQ multiplex PCR; TCRdb stores in-frame clones only, minus some. The sample has tens of thousands of clones; 85% to 95% are singletons. Blood was sampled at baseline, cycle 4 day 1, and cycle 7 day 1. This receptor was taken from an adult with an advanced solid tumor such as melanoma, head and neck, liver or kidney cancer. Sequenced material: CD4+ or CD8+ T cells sorted from blood, taken in a trial of the OX40 agonist ivuxolimab. This rearrangement joins TRBV6-1 to TRBJ1-1, with D unresolved. The CDR3 reads CASSDGVWGTEAFF. CDR3 nucleotide sequence: TGTGCCAGCAGTGATGGGGTCTGGGGCACTGAAGCTTTCTTT.